A selection of T cell receptor beta chains follows, all from one sample in a study of control samples from healthy donors and cancer patients. Here immunoSEQ multiplex PCR was the method, and the copy in TCRdb shows in-frame clones only, minus some. There are about 51,000 clones in the sample; about four fifths occur only once, and roughly 9.1% lies in the top ten. Material for sequencing was blood. The receptor source for this set is a man in his 70s in good health. Each CDR3 is given with its conserved first and last residue. D genes are given only for firm matches. Not all rows give a size; the values are once, few, many and, for expanded clones, a class.

V,J,size,D,CDR3,DNA
TRBV27,TRBJ2-1,NA,NA,CASSLVGSGNEQFF,TGTGCCAGCAGTTTGGTGGGATCAGGTAATGAGCAGTTCTTC
TRBV29-1,TRBJ2-7,once,TRBD1,CSVYSGTASLKQYF,TGCAGCGTTTACTCCGGGACAGCAAGCTTGAAGCAGTACTTC
TRBV5-4,TRBJ2-1,NA,TRBD2,CASSSGLAGADEQFF,TGTGCCAGCAGCTCGGGACTAGCGGGAGCAGATGAGCAGTTCTTC
TRBV5-1,TRBJ2-7,once,NA,CASTARGVQYF,TGCGCCAGCACCGCACGAGGAGTGCAGTACTTC
TRBV7-9,TRBJ1-3,NA,NA,CASSPLAGPGNTIYF,TGTGCCAGCAGCCCCCTGGCGGGACCCGGAAACACCATATATTTT
TRBV19,TRBJ2-7,NA,NA,CASSIVLAREQYF,TGTGCCAGTAGTATCGTCCTAGCCCGCGAGCAGTACTTC
TRBV9,TRBJ2-3,few,NA,CASSVGSSPDTQYF,TGTGCCAGCAGCGTAGGATCGAGCCCAGATACGCAGTATTTT
TRBV7-9,TRBJ2-1,NA,NA,CASSTTRGQFF,TGTGCCAGCAGCACGACCCGGGGGCAGTTCTTC
TRBV6-5,TRBJ1-3,NA,NA,CASSYLGRAGNTIYF,TGTGCCAGCAGTTATTTAGGCAGGGCGGGAAACACCATATATTTT
TRBV2,TRBJ2-2,NA,NA,CASSYREVGTGELFF,TGTGCCAGCAGTTATAGGGAAGTGGGCACCGGGGAGCTGTTTTTT
TRBV7-2,TRBJ2-5,NA,NA,CACSYRVSGETQYF,TGTGCCTGCAGCTACAGGGTATCAGGGGAGACCCAGTACTTC
TRBV5-8,TRBJ2-1,NA,TRBD2,CASSFRAGGGYNEQFF,TGTGCCAGCAGCTTTAGAGCGGGAGGAGGTTACAATGAGCAGTTCTTC
TRBV5-5,TRBJ1-5,NA,NA,CASTLIPTSNQPQHF,TGTGCCAGCACACTGATTCCGACCAGCAATCAGCCCCAGCATTTT
TRBV11-2,TRBJ1-1,NA,TRBD1,CASSLGPRGTGAFF,TGTGCCAGCAGCTTGGGGCCCCGCGGGACAGGGGCTTTCTTT
TRBV24-1,TRBJ2-2,NA,NA,CATSAFGAGTGELFF,TGTGCCACCAGCGCCTTCGGGGCTGGGACCGGGGAGCTGTTTTTT
TRBV6-2/TRBV6-3,TRBJ1-1,NA,NA,CASSYPVLMVGDTEAFF,TGTGCCAGCAGTTACCCTGTCCTGATGGTTGGAGACACTGAAGCTTTCTTT
TRBV5-6,TRBJ2-6,few,NA,CASSLDLGSGANVLTF,TGTGCCAGCAGCTTGGACCTCGGCTCTGGGGCCAACGTCCTGACTTTC
TRBV15,TRBJ2-5,NA,NA,CATSRERGGLETQYF,TGTGCCACCAGCAGAGAGAGGGGAGGCCTGGAGACCCAGTACTTC
TRBV7-2,TRBJ2-2,few,TRBD2,CASRLLAGITGELFF,TGTGCCAGCAGGTTACTAGCGGGGATTACCGGGGAGCTGTTTTTT
TRBV9,TRBJ1-1,NA,NA,CASSVARNTEAFF,TGTGCCAGCAGCGTAGCTAGGAACACTGAAGCTTTCTTT
TRBV5-6,TRBJ1-2,NA,NA,CASSWTGATKIYDGYTF,TGTGCCAGCAGCTGGACCGGGGCAACCAAAATTTACGATGGCTACACCTTC
TRBV19,TRBJ1-3,NA,NA,CASSIISGLGNTIYF,TGTGCCAGTAGTATCATATCGGGGCTCGGAAACACCATATATTTT